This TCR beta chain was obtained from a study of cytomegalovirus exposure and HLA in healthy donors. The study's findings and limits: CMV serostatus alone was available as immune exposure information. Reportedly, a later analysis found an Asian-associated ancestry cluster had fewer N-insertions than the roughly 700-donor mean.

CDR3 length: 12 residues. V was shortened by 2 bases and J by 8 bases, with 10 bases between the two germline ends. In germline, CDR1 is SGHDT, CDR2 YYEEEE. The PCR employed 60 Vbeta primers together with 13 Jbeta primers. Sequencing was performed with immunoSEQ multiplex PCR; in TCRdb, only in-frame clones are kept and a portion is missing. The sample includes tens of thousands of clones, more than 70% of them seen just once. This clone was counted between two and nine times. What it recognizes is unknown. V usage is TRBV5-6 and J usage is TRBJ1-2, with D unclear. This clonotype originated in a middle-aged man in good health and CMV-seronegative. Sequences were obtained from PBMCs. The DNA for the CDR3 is TGTGCCAGCAGCTTATTCCAGGCCGGCTACACCTTC. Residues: CASSLFQAGYTF.